The 14 T cell receptor beta chains given below trace back to one sample, sequenced in a study of T cell responses to AZD1222 COVID-19 vaccine. TCRdb keeps only in-frame clones here, not all; method: immunoSEQ multiplex PCR. The data hold over 130,000 clones, with 75% to 95% observed a single time. Sample: peripheral blood, taken 28 days after the second AZD1222 dose. The receptors here all came from an adult who received the AZD1222 COVID-19 vaccine.

The chain carries TRBV5-1 and TRBJ1-1; unclear D gene. Germline V gives CDR1 SGHRS, CDR2 YFSETQ. V lost 1 base to trimming and J lost 5 bases, with 12 bases between them. The CDR3 covers 14 residues. The CDR3 spells CASSLPGLETEAFF. The CDR3 bases are TGCGCCAGCAGCTTGCCCGGGCTGGAGACTGAAGCTTTCTTT. The complete variable domain, with remaining parts taken from reference TRBV5-1 and TRBJ1-1, reads KAGVTQTPRYLIKTRGQQVTLSCSPISGHRSVSWYQQTPGQGLQFLFEYFSETQRNKGNFPGRFSGRQFSNSRSEMNVSTLELGDSALYLCASSLPGLETEAFFGQGTRLTVV.

This clone was observed a single time. The V call is TRBV10-2, the J call TRBJ2-1; TRBD2 agrees at 8 bases. V was clipped by 2 bases and J by 5 bases; unmatched bases: 14. Germline assignment: CDR1 WSHSY and CDR2 SAAADI. This CDR3 has 18 amino acids. The chain's CDR3 is CASSENVRRTSRNNEQFF. Here the CDR3 DNA reads TGCGCCAGCAGTGAGAATGTTCGTCGGACTAGCAGAAACAATGAGCAGTTCTTC.

This rearrangement joins TRBV12-5 to TRBJ1-1, with D possibly being TRBD1 (5 bases). Trimming cost V 6 bases and J 4 bases, with 12 bases left between them. The CDR3 is made up of 13 amino acids. Germline CDR1 is LGHNT and CDR2 is FRNRAP. CDR3 bases: TGTGCTAGTGGCCGAGACAGTTTCACTGAAGCTTTCTTT. It is translated as CASGRDSFTEAFF.

The rearrangement links TRBV7-8 to TRBJ1-1; TRBD1 might be the D (6 bases). The CDR3 loop spans 14 amino acids. The germline V gene has CDR1 SGHVS and CDR2 FQNEAQ. Trimming pared 5 bases from V and 1 base from J, leaving 11 bases between. CDR3 loop: CASSPGQTNTEAFF. As DNA, the CDR3 is TGTGCCAGCAGCCCGGGACAAACGAACACTGAAGCTTTCTTT.

This clone was found a few times. The chain has TRBV11-2 and TRBJ2-3, with D perhaps TRBD2 (6 bases). The CDR3 sequence is 12 residues long. Between the trimmed V and J ends, which lost 5 bases and 4 bases, there was a span of 7 bases. Germline-derived CDR1 and CDR2 are SGHAT and FQNNGV. The CDR3 reads CASSTGADTQYF. In DNA, the CDR3 is TGTGCCAGCAGCACGGGGGCAGATACGCAGTATTTT.

J is TRBJ2-7 and V is TRBV5-4, with TRBD2 matching over 10 bases. The CDR3 length is 17 residues. From germline, CDR1 is SGHNT and CDR2 YYREEE (reference sequence). Losses at the gene ends were 4 bases for V and 1 base for J; bases not matched to a gene: 11. The CDR3 region is CASSGTPGTSESYEQYF. For the CDR3, the DNA is TGTGCCAGCAGCGGAACCCCCGGGACTAGCGAATCCTACGAGCAGTACTTC.

V and J are TRBV5-7 and TRBJ2-6; 10 bases line up with TRBD1. TRBV5-7 is designated an ORF whose function remains uncertain. The CDR3 runs to 19 residues. The J segment lost 0 bases and the V segment lost 4 bases, leaving 10 bases of the junction unmatched. CDR3 amino acids: CASSPIGQGGNSGANVLTF. The CDR3 region has the DNA TGTGCCAGCAGCCCTATAGGACAGGGGGGAAACTCTGGGGCCAACGTCCTGACTTTC.

V and J are TRBV5-1 and TRBJ2-3, with TRBD2 matching over 8 bases. The CDR3 length is 15 residues. The germline gives CDR1 SGHRS, CDR2 YFSETQ. Trimming removed 6 bases from V and 2 bases from J; junction bases left unmatched: 8. CDR3: CASTPRGGDTDTQYF. As DNA, the CDR3 is TGCGCCAGCACCCCTCGGGGGGGGGACACAGATACGCAGTATTTT.

V usage is TRBV9 and J usage is TRBJ2-3, with no clear D. V lost 4 bases, J lost 12 bases, and 3 bases lay in between. Germline CDR1 SGDLS, CDR2 YYNGEE. This CDR3 has 8 amino acids. CDR3 nucleotides: TGTGCCAGCAGCCCCCAGTATTTT. Protein sequence: CASSPQYF. Together with reference TRBV9 and TRBJ2-3, the CDR3 gives the full variable domain: DSGVTQTPKHLITATGQRVTLRCSPRSGDLSVYWYQQSLDQGLQFLIQYYNGEERAKGNILERFSAQQFPDLHSELNLSSLELGDSALYFCASSPQYFGPGTRLTVL.

V is TRBV6-5 and J is TRBJ1-1; TRBD1 aligns across 8 bases. This CDR3 is 15 amino acids long. CDR1 is MNHEY and CDR2 is SVGAGI in the germline V gene. V dropped 7 bases and J dropped 4; count of bases not matched to a gene: 11. The CDR3 region has the DNA TGTGCCAGCACCGTGAAGTTCGGACAGGGCACTGAAGCTTTCTTT. It yields the protein CASTVKFGQGTEAFF.

The J gene is TRBJ1-1, the V gene TRBV15; D uncertain. The CDR3 consists of 14 residues. Trimming stripped 3 bases from V and 2 bases from J, with 10 bases between. Germline V gives CDR1 LNHNV, CDR2 YYDKDF (reference sequence). CDR3 sequence reads: CATSSHLGNTEAFF. The DNA for the CDR3 is TGTGCCACCAGCAGCCACCTGGGTAACACTGAAGCTTTCTTT. Supplemented by reference TRBV15 and TRBJ1-1, the full variable domain reads DAMVIQNPRYQVTQFGKPVTLSCSQTLNHNVMYWYQQKSSQAPKLLFHYYDKDFNNEADTPDNFQSRRPNTSFCFLDIRSPGLGDTAMYLCATSSHLGNTEAFFGQGTRLTVV.

The chain has TRBV5-3 and TRBJ1-5, with D perhaps TRBD1 (6 bases). TRBV5-3 is labeled an ORF, and its function is uncertain. This CDR3 has 15 residues. V was clipped by 4 bases and J by 1 base, with 12 bases between them. CDR3 region: CARSPGTKSNQPQHF. The CDR3 bases are TGTGCCAGAAGCCCCGGGACAAAAAGCAATCAGCCCCAGCATTTT.

V and J are TRBV10-1 and TRBJ2-4; D is possibly TRBD2 (6 bases). Trimming pared 0 bases from V and 6 bases from J, leaving 6 bases between. This CDR3 has 13 amino acids. The V gene's germline CDR1 is WNHNN and CDR2 SYGVQD (reference sequence). CDR3 in DNA: TGCGCCAGCAGTGAGTCCGGGAGAAACATTCAGTACTTC. As protein: CASSESGRNIQYF.

The chain joins TRBV4-2 to TRBJ1-5; 8 nucleotides line up with TRBD1. The junction had 10 bases not matched to a gene; V was cut back by 4 bases and J by 5 bases. CDR1 and CDR2 (germline): LGHNA, YNFKEQ. The CDR3 has 16 amino acids. The CDR3 DNA is TGTGCCAGCAGCCCATCCCTCGGGACAGGCGATCAGCCCCAGCATTTT. Residues: CASSPSLGTGDQPQHF.